The 8 T cell receptor beta chains reported below all come from one sample, sequenced in a study of OX40 agonist ivuxolimab in advanced cancers. TCRdb's table, derived via immunoSEQ multiplex PCR, lists solely in-frame clones and lacks some. The sample records tens of thousands of clones, 70% to 90% being singletons. The sample here was CD4+ or CD8+ T cells sorted from blood, taken in a trial of the OX40 agonist ivuxolimab. The source is an adult with an advanced solid tumor such as melanoma, head and neck, liver or kidney cancer.

CDR3 loop: CASSLFQLAGGKGEQYF. In DNA, the CDR3 is TGTGCCAGCAGCTTATTTCAACTAGCGGGAGGGAAGGGCGAGCAGTACTTC. The chain recombines TRBV7-9 with TRBJ2-7; 13 bases map to TRBD2. The CDR3 totals 17 residues. The germline gives CDR1 SEHNR, CDR2 FQNEAQ (reference sequence). The junction had 10 bases not matched to a gene; V was cut back by 2 bases and J by 6 bases.

The V and J genes are TRBV5-1 and TRBJ1-1; a possible D gene is TRBD1 (5 bases). Trimming pared 2 bases from V and 2 bases from J, leaving 10 bases between. CDR3 length equals 14 residues. Looked up from germline, CDR1 is SGHRS and CDR2 is YFSETQ. For the CDR3, the DNA is TGCGCCAGCAGCTTACAGGATCCTAACACTGAAGCTTTCTTT. It encodes CASSLQDPNTEAFF.

The chain couples TRBV2 to TRBJ1-3, with no clear D. Trimming took off 6 bases at V and 8 bases at J, with 17 bases between the two ends. Germline CDR1 SNHLY, CDR2 FYNNEI. CDR3 length equals 14 residues. The CDR3 protein is CASRQGTSGDTIYF. The CDR3 DNA reads as TGTGCCAGCAGACAAGGAACCTCTGGCGACACCATATATTTT.

This clone has a handful of counts. V and J are TRBV27 and TRBJ2-7, with 7 bases that match TRBD1. CDR1 MNHEY and CDR2 SMNVEV come from the germline V gene (reference sequence). The V gene end was trimmed by 4 bases and the J gene end by 0 bases; junction bases not matched to a gene: 3. The length of the CDR3 is 14 residues. CDR3 protein: CASSSDRNSYEQYF. CDR3 DNA sequence: TGTGCCAGCAGTTCGGACAGGAACTCCTACGAGCAGTACTTC.

This clone was observed once. J is TRBJ2-5 and V is TRBV9; D not resolved. Near its end, the DNA agrees better with TRBJ2-7, so the J call may be wrong. The CDR3 consists of 13 residues. Germline values: CDR1 SGDLS, CDR2 YYNGEE. CDR3 in DNA: TGTGCCAACCCTCAACAGATTTCCTACGAGCAGTACTTC. Amino acid sequence: CANPQQISYEQYF.

The J gene is TRBJ2-7, the V gene TRBV6-6, with 7 bases lining up with TRBD2. The CDR3 spans 14 residues. V dropped 2 bases and J dropped 5; count of bases not matched to a gene: 6. Germline V gives CDR1 MNHNY, CDR2 SVGAGI (reference sequence). Written as DNA, the CDR3 is TGTGCCAGCAGTTACCTCCGGGAGGAGAACGAGCAGTACTTC. It codes for CASSYLREENEQYF.

The gene calls are TRBV23-1 and TRBJ2-7; D ambiguous. TRBV23-1 is an ORF for which the function is uncertain. The V end was cut by 0 bases, the J end by 11 bases, with 2 bases between. The CDR3 length is 9 residues. DNA for the CDR3: TGCGCCAGCAGTCAATCGGAGTACTTC. Translation: CASSQSEYF.

V gene TRBV19 combines with J gene TRBJ2-7; weak D call: TRBD1 (5 bases). The CDR3 has 16 amino acids. Between the trimmed V and J ends, which lost 3 bases and 7 bases, there was a span of 22 bases. Germline-derived CDR1 and CDR2 are LNHDA and SQIVND (reference sequence). In DNA, the CDR3 is TGTGCCAGTAGTATCCCCCAGGACAACCCGCCGAGAGAGCAGTACTTC. This encodes CASSIPQDNPPREQYF.